Listed below are T cell receptor beta chains from one sample, sequenced in a study of identical twins. Via MiXCR, TCRdb re-called the 5' RACE reads, giving one row per CDR3 protein. The sample includes 410,000 or so distinct CDR3 sequences, about 18% of them seen just once. Input material: naive T cells sorted from blood. These receptor sequences come from a man aged 50-59 years in good health. Each CDR3 is given with its conserved first and last residue. Each record gives: CDR3 length, V gene, D gene, J gene, clone size, CDR3 DNA, CDR3 protein. D genes are given only for firm matches. Some rows have no size entry. The others give once, few or many, or a class for an expanded clone.

len: 14
v_gene: TRBV29-1
d_gene: NA
j_gene: TRBJ2-1
abundance: few
CDR3nt: TGCAGCGTTCGAGGGGGGGACAGAGGCAATGAGCAGTTCTTC
CDR3aa: CSVRGGDRGNEQFF

len: 12
v_gene: TRBV29-1
d_gene: NA
j_gene: TRBJ2-5
abundance: few
CDR3nt: TGCAGCGTTGAAGCGGGACAAGAGACCCAGTACTTC
CDR3aa: CSVEAGQETQYF

len: 16
v_gene: TRBV4-3
d_gene: NA
j_gene: TRBJ1-2
abundance: few
CDR3nt: TGCGCCAGCAGCCAAGATTTGGGCGGGGCCCACTATGGCTACACCTTC
CDR3aa: CASSQDLGGAHYGYTF

len: 15
v_gene: TRBV6-1
d_gene: NA
j_gene: TRBJ2-2
abundance: many
CDR3nt: TGTGCCAGCAGCCCTCAGAGGGGGGGCACCGGGGAGCTGTTTTTT
CDR3aa: CASSPQRGGTGELFF

len: 15
v_gene: TRBV12-3/TRBV12-4
d_gene: NA
j_gene: TRBJ2-1
abundance: NA
CDR3nt: TGTGCCAGCAGTTTAAGTGATAGCTCCTACAATGAGCAGTTCTTC
CDR3aa: CASSLSDSSYNEQFF

len: 15
v_gene: TRBV20-1
d_gene: TRBD1
j_gene: TRBJ1-2
abundance: many
CDR3nt: TGCAGTGCTAGAGATCTACAGGGGGCTAACTATGGCTACACCTTC
CDR3aa: CSARDLQGANYGYTF

len: 14
v_gene: TRBV11-2
d_gene: TRBD2
j_gene: TRBJ2-7
abundance: many
CDR3nt: TGTGCCAGCAGCCCCATTAGCGGGAGCGGCGAGCAGTACTTC
CDR3aa: CASSPISGSGEQYF

len: 12
v_gene: TRBV24-1
d_gene: TRBD1
j_gene: TRBJ2-3
abundance: NA
CDR3nt: TGCGCCGTCGGACAGGGAATGAGTACGCAGTATTTT
CDR3aa: CAVGQGMSTQYF

len: 18
v_gene: TRBV20-1
d_gene: TRBD1
j_gene: TRBJ1-1
abundance: NA
CDR3nt: TGCAGTGCTAGAGATTTCAGGGGCGAGAGGGGGCTGTGGACTGAAGCTTTCTTT
CDR3aa: CSARDFRGERGLWTEAFF

len: 14
v_gene: TRBV6-4
d_gene: TRBD2
j_gene: TRBJ2-3
abundance: many
CDR3nt: TGTGCCAGCAGTGTACTAGCGAATACAGATACGCAGTATTTT
CDR3aa: CASSVLANTDTQYF

len: 16
v_gene: TRBV4-3
d_gene: NA
j_gene: TRBJ2-3
abundance: few
CDR3nt: TGCGCCAGCAGCCAAAGGGCAGGGCGCTTCACAGATACGCAGTATTTT
CDR3aa: CASSQRAGRFTDTQYF

len: 14
v_gene: TRBV7-9
d_gene: NA
j_gene: TRBJ2-3
abundance: NA
CDR3nt: TGTGCCAGCAGCTTGGTGGATTGGACAGATACGCAGTATTTT
CDR3aa: CASSLVDWTDTQYF

len: 16
v_gene: TRBV20-1
d_gene: NA
j_gene: TRBJ1-6
abundance: NA
CDR3nt: TGCAGTGCTAGAGCGGGGAAAGGGGCCTATAATTCACCCCTCCACTTT
CDR3aa: CSARAGKGAYNSPLHF

len: 16
v_gene: TRBV10-3
d_gene: TRBD1
j_gene: TRBJ1-1
abundance: many
CDR3nt: TGTGCCATCAGTGCGGCGGGACAGGGGGGGGTCTCTGAAGCTTTCTTT
CDR3aa: CAISAAGQGGVSEAFF

len: 16
v_gene: TRBV12-3/TRBV12-4
d_gene: TRBD1
j_gene: TRBJ1-2
abundance: NA
CDR3nt: TGTGCCAGCAGTGCTGGGACAGGGTTTTCTGACTATGGCTACACCTTC
CDR3aa: CASSAGTGFSDYGYTF